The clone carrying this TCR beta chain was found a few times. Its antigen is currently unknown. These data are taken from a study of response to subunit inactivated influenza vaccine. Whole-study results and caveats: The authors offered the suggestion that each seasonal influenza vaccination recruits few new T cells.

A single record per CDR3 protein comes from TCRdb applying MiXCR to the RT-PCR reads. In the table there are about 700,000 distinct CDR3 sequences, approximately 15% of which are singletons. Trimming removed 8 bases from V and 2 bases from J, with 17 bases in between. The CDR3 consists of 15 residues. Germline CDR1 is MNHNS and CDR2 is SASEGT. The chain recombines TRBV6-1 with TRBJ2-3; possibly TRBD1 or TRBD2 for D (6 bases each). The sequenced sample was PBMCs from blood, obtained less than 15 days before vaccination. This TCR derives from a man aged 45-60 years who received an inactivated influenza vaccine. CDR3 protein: CASRGLATSTDTQYF. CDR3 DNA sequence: TGTGCCAGCCGGGGGCTCGCCACTTCCACAGATACGCAGTATTTT.